A single sample gave rise to the 5 T cell receptor beta chains below, sequenced in a study of blood T cell repertoires in COVID-19. Profiled with immunoSEQ multiplex PCR; TCRdb holds only in-frame clones, not every one. The sample has roughly 70,000 clones, around 87% seen once; the top ten hold under 6.5%. Sequencing was done on a sample of peripheral blood. The receptors stem from a man in his forties or fifties with active COVID-19.

V is TRBV12-3 or TRBV12-4 and J is TRBJ1-6, with D tentatively TRBD1 (6 bases). The CDR3 has 13 amino acids. V lost 7 bases and J lost 8, with 12 bases in between. In nucleotides, the CDR3 is TGTGCCAGCAACGAGGGGGAACATTCACCCCTCCACTTT. Its protein product is CASNEGEHSPLHF.

CDR3 region: CASSYRAYEQYF. The CDR3 DNA follows: TGTGCCAGCAGCTACAGGGCCTACGAGCAGTACTTC. The chain combines TRBV12-3 or TRBV12-4 with TRBJ2-7, with D possibly being TRBD1 (6 bases). The length of the CDR3 is 12 residues. Trimming left V 6 bases short and J 2 bases short, with 8 bases between.

This sequence joins TRBV7-3 and TRBJ1-1, with TRBD1 matching over 7 bases. V was clipped by 0 bases and J by 1 base; unmatched bases: 2. Per the germline V gene, CDR1 is SGHTA and CDR2 is FQGTGA. This CDR3 is 15 amino acids long. The CDR3 sequence is CASSLTWTGNTEAFF. DNA of the CDR3: TGTGCCAGCAGCTTAACCTGGACAGGGAACACTGAAGCTTTCTTT.

V usage is TRBV3-1 (or the pseudogene TRBV3-2) and J usage is TRBJ2-1, with TRBD2 matching over 12 bases. The ends lost 4 bases at V and 5 bases at J; junction bases unmatched: 3. Germline CDR1 is LGHDT and CDR2 is YNNKEL (reference sequence). The CDR3 sequence is 15 residues long. The CDR3 sequence is CASSLTSGRNNEQFF. DNA of the CDR3: TGTGCCAGCAGCCTCACTAGCGGGAGGAACAATGAGCAGTTCTTC.

Only one count was recorded for this clone. The chain has TRBV9 and TRBJ2-1; D is possibly TRBD1 (5 bases). Germline V gene lookup returns CDR1 SGDLS and CDR2 YYNGEE. The CDR3 runs to 13 residues. The V gene lost 0 bases and the J gene lost 9 bases, with 10 bases spanning the gap. CDR3 bases: TGTGCCAGCAGCGTAGTAGGGGCAACTGAGCAGTTCTTC. Its translation: CASSVVGATEQFF. Full variable domain (rest looked up from reference TRBV9 and TRBJ2-1): DSGVTQTPKHLITATGQRVTLRCSPRSGDLSVYWYQQSLDQGLQFLIQYYNGEERAKGNILERFSAQQFPDLHSELNLSSLELGDSALYFCASSVVGATEQFFGPGTRLTVL.